Reported below is one TCR beta chain. Its antigen is not identified. A read error is possible here, since a much larger clone lies one base away. The sample belongs to a study of glioma-infiltrating T cells. General study findings and limits: Tissue and blood shared very few CDR3 sequences.

Trimming removed 4 bases from V and 2 bases from J, with 12 bases in between. In germline, CDR1 is DFQATT, CDR2 SNEGSKA (reference sequence). The CDR3 has 13 amino acids. Using RNA template, CDR3s of TCR alpha and beta were amplified with iRepertoire arm-PCR. TCRdb re-analysed the multiplex PCR reads in MiXCR, keeping a single row per CDR3 protein. The sample lists more than 350,000 distinct CDR3 sequences; roughly two fifths were seen once. The sequence was obtained from a human donor with low-grade glioma or glioblastoma, undergoing nonglioma brain surgery, or in good health (not recorded which). The rearrangement uses TRBV20-1 and TRBJ2-7; weak D call: TRBD1 (6 bases). The specimen sequenced was glioma tissue, nonneoplastic brain tissue, or PBMCs (not recorded which). The CDR3 region has the DNA TGCAGTGCTAATACAGGGTCCCCCTACGAGCAGTACTTC. It specifies CSANTGSPYEQYF.